The T cell receptor (beta chain) described here comes from a study of T-cell memory formation after mild COVID-19. The table lists this clonotype with a few counts. Its antigen remains unidentified. MiXCR was run by TCRdb on the 5' RACE reads, yielding one entry per CDR3 protein. The table shows hundreds of thousands of distinct CDR3 sequences, with approximately 15% occurring only once. The CDR3 runs 16 residues. Trimming shortened V by 5 bases and J by 6 bases, and 23 bases separated the two germline ends. Germline V gene lookup returns CDR1 SEHNR and CDR2 FQNEAQ (reference sequence). Whole-study findings and limits: Cross-reactive memory seemingly joined, as some responding clones were found in pre-infection memory.

Sequencing was performed on PBMCs or a T cell subset sorted from them (not recorded which). This TCR was recovered from a man aged 18 to 30 who had mild COVID-19 (a few samples of this study predate the infection). Cell type and time point are not known. V gene TRBV7-9 combines with J gene TRBJ2-7, with TRBD2 as a possible D gene (7 bases). The CDR3 DNA sequence: TGTGCCAGCAGCCCGGGGGGCTCGGGGTCCTCGGGCGAGCAGTACTTC. Amino acids: CASSPGGSGSSGEQYF.